This T cell receptor (beta chain) emerged from a study of cytomegalovirus exposure and HLA in healthy donors. Germline-derived CDR1 and CDR2 are LNHNV and YYDKDF (reference sequence). The V gene lost 1 base and the J gene lost 0 bases, with 12 bases spanning the gap. The CDR3 has 16 amino acids. A word on this clone: Other DNA variants within this sample encode the same CDR3.

Vbeta (60) and Jbeta (13) primers were used in the PCR. Clones were sequenced by immunoSEQ multiplex PCR, and TCRdb holds only the in-frame ones, with some missing. The sample shows more than 150,000 clones, over 70% of them seen only once. The V gene is TRBV15, the J gene TRBJ1-2; TRBD1 is a possible D gene (5 bases). Sequenced sample: PBMCs. The sequence came from a woman aged 50 to 60 in good health and CMV-seropositive. CDR3 nucleotide sequence: TGTGCCACCAGCAGAGGTGGAGGGGACTCTAACTATGGCTACACCTTC. It specifies CATSRGGGDSNYGYTF.